This TCR beta chain comes out of a study of cytomegalovirus exposure and HLA in healthy donors. Whole-study findings and limits: Highly shared variants forming one cluster were likely a sequencing artifact.

Note on this clone: Its antigen is not identified.

This CDR3 is built from 14 residues. Germline CDR1 MGHDK, CDR2 SYGVNS. Deletions cut 6 bases from V and 2 bases from J, with 10 bases between. The PCR made use of 60 Vbeta and 13 Jbeta primers. The assay was immunoSEQ multiplex PCR, and TCRdb's table has in-frame clones only and misses some. The data show some 130,000 clones, roughly 71% seen once. This sequence was found in a woman aged 40 to 50 in good health and CMV-seronegative. The genes are TRBV25-1 and TRBJ2-2; D is perhaps TRBD2 (6 bases). Input material: PBMCs. CDR3: CASSVGGNTGELFF. CDR3 DNA sequence: TGTGCCAGCAGCGTCGGGGGAAACACCGGGGAGCTGTTTTTT.